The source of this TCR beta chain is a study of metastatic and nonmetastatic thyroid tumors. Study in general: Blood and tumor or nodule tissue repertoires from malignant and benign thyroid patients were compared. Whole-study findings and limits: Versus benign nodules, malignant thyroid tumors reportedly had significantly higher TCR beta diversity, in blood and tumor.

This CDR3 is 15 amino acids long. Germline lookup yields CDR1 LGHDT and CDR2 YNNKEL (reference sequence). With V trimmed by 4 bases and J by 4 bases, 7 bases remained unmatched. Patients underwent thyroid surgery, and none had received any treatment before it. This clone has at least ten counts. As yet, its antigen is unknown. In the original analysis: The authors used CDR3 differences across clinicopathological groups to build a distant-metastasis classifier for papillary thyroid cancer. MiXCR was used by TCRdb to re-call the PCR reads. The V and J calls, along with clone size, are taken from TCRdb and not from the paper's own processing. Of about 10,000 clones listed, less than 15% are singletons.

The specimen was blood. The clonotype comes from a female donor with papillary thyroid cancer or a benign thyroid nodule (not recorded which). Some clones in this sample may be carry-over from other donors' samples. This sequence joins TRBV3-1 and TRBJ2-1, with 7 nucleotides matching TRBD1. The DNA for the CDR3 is TGTGCCAGCAGCCCCGGGACAGTTTTTTACAATGAGCAGTTCTTC. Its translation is CASSPGTVFYNEQFF.